Sequencing of this TCR beta chain was carried out in a study of blood T cell repertoires in COVID-19. Study-level background: Sources were T cells, B-cell-depleted T cells, or PBMCs; the material itself was cDNA or gDNA.

Authors' methods: Estimation of nucleated cell counts relied on the amplification of reference gene primers. Here immunoSEQ multiplex PCR was the method, and the copy in TCRdb shows in-frame clones only, minus some. V and J calls and clone size are those listed in that table; D and trimming were worked out from the DNA. The table has under 250,000 clones, around 82% seen once; the top ten hold 8.2%. This CDR3 comprises 11 residues. Trimming took 4 bases from V and 5 from J, leaving 5 bases between them. Germline lookup yields CDR1 SGHTA and CDR2 FQGNSA. This clone was observed once. The receptor comes from a woman between 45 and 65 years old with acute or convalescent COVID-19. The genes are TRBV7-2 and TRBJ2-5; D unclear. Sequenced input: peripheral blood. The CDR3 here is CASSSRETQYF. The CDR3 DNA reads as TGTGCCAGCAGCTCCCGGGAGACCCAGTACTTC.